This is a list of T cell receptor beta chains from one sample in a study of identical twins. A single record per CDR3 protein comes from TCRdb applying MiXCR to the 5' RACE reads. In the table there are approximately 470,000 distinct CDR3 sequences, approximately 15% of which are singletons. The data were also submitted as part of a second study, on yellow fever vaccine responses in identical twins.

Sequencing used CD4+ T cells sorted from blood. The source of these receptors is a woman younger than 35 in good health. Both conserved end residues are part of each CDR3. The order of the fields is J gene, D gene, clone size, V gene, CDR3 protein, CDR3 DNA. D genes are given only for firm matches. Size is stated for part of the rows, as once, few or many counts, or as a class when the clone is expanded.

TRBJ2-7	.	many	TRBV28	CASSPGDLGDYEQYF	TGTGCCAGCAGTCCCGGGGACCTCGGAGACTACGAGCAGTACTTC
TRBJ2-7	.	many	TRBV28	CASKGGSASGTYEQYF	TGTGCCAGCAAGGGGGGCTCCGCTAGCGGAACCTACGAGCAGTACTTC
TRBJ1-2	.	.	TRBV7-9	CASSFGVNYGYTF	TGTGCCAGCAGCTTCGGAGTTAACTATGGCTACACCTTC
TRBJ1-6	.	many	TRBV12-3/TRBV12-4	CASSLGGGNSPLHF	TGCGCCAGCAGCTTAGGAGGGGGGAATTCACCCCTCCACTTT
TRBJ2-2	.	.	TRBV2	CASKTDGAGELFF	TGTGCCAGCAAGACGGATGGAGCCGGGGAGCTGTTTTTT
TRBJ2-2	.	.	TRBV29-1	CSVAKTLTGELFF	TGCAGCGTTGCCAAGACATTAACCGGGGAGCTGTTTTTT
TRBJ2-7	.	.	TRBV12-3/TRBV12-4	CASSPWRGTSYEQYF	TGTGCCAGCAGCCCCTGGCGGGGAACCTCCTACGAGCAGTACTTC
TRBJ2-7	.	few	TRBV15	CATSRDFGGRYEQYF	TGTGCCACCAGCAGAGATTTTGGGGGACGCTACGAGCAGTACTTC
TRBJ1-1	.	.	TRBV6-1	CASSQRPVVNTEAFF	TGTGCCAGCAGCCAACGTCCGGTGGTGAACACTGAAGCTTTCTTT
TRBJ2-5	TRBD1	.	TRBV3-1	CASSRTGAGETQYF	TGTGCCAGCAGCAGGACAGGGGCTGGAGAGACCCAGTACTTC
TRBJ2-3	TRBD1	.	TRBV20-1	CSARQGTTSTDTQYF	TGCAGTGCTCGACAGGGGACAACTAGCACAGATACGCAGTATTTT
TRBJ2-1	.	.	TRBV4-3	CASSLNADSLEQFF	TGCGCCAGCAGCCTGAACGCGGACTCCTTAGAGCAGTTCTTC
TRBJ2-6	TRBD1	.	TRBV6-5	CASSYSDRGGANVLTF	TGTGCCAGCAGTTATTCCGACAGGGGTGGGGCCAACGTCCTGACTTTC
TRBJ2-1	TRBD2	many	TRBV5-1	CASLPASGSYNEQFF	TGCGCCAGCCTCCCGGCTAGCGGATCCTACAATGAGCAGTTCTTC
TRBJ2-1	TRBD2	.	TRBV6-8	CASSWTSEVHNEQFF	TGTGCCAGCAGTTGGACTAGCGAGGTGCACAATGAGCAGTTCTTC
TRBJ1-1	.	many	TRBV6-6	CASSYSMNTEAFF	TGTGCCAGCAGTTATTCGATGAACACTGAAGCTTTCTTT
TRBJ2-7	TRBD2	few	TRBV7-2	CASSSTSGYEQYF	TGTGCCAGCAGCTCGACTAGCGGCTACGAGCAGTACTTC
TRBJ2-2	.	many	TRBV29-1	CSVARGLTGELFF	TGCAGCGTCGCACGGGGTCTCACCGGGGAGCTGTTTTTT
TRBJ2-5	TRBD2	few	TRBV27	CASSLRSATSGKWVETQYF	TGTGCCAGCAGTCTCCGATCTGCGACTAGCGGGAAATGGGTAGAGACCCAGTACTTC
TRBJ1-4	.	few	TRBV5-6	CASSPQATNEKLFF	TGTGCCAGCAGCCCCCAGGCAACTAATGAAAAACTGTTTTTT
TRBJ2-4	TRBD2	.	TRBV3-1	CASSQEVLAGIYF	TGTGCCAGCAGCCAAGAGGTTCTAGCGGGAATATACTTC
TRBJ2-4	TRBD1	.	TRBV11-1	CASSFSSSGQMFSLAKNIQYF	TGTGCCAGCAGCTTTTCGTCATCGGGACAGATGTTTAGTTTAGCCAAAAACATTCAGTACTTC
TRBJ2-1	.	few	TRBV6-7	CASIQHDEQFF	TGTGCCAGCATTCAGCATGATGAGCAGTTCTTC
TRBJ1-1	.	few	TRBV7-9	CASSLRDIEQAFF	TGTGCCAGCAGCCTCCGGGACATCGAACAAGCTTTCTTT
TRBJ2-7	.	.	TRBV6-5	CASSYSWTSNEQYF	TGTGCCAGCAGTTACTCCTGGACATCCAATGAGCAGTACTTC
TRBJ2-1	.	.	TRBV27	CASSLLGGVAQFF	TGTGCCAGCAGTCTCCTAGGGGGAGTAGCCCAGTTCTTC
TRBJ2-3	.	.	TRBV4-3	CASSQDGTSFTDTQYF	TGCGCCAGCAGCCAGGACGGGACGTCGTTCACAGATACGCAGTATTTT
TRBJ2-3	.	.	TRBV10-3	CAIRRAVGSSRDTQYF	TGTGCCATCAGGCGGGCGGTTGGGTCCTCCAGGGATACGCAGTATTTT
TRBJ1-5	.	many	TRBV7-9	CASSLLDQPQHF	TGTGCCAGCAGCTTACTGGATCAGCCCCAGCATTTT
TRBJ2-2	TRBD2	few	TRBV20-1	CSARVPGLAGNTGELFF	TGCAGTGCTAGAGTCCCAGGACTAGCGGGGAACACCGGGGAGCTGTTTTTT
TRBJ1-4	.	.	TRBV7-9	CASSSSRSQGRNEKLFF	TGTGCCAGCAGCTCCAGTAGGTCCCAGGGCAGGAATGAAAAACTGTTTTTT